Following are 7 T cell receptor beta chains from one sample sequenced in a study of response to subunit inactivated influenza vaccine. TCRdb used MiXCR to reprocess the RT-PCR reads, holding one entry per CDR3 protein. The data show 200,000 to 250,000 distinct CDR3 sequences, less than 15% seen once. The sequencing here drew on non-naive T cells sorted from PBMCs, taken 14 to 15 days before vaccination. Receptor source: a man in his forties or fifties who received an inactivated influenza vaccine.

This clonotype was seen a handful of times. This chain connects TRBV3-1 to TRBJ2-1; D is unclear. The CDR3 is made up of 13 amino acids. V lost 3 bases and J lost 4, with 7 bases in between. Germline-derived CDR1 and CDR2 are LGHDT and YNNKEL (reference sequence). Here the CDR3 DNA reads TGTGCCAGCAGCCATCAGGTGTACAATGAGCAGTTCTTC. Its translation: CASSHQVYNEQFF.

The chain has TRBV11-2 and TRBJ2-7; 14 bases are shared with TRBD2. Unmatched junction bases numbered 8, after V lost 4 bases and J lost 0 bases. CDR3 length equals 18 residues. Germline values: CDR1 SGHAT, CDR2 FQNNGV. The CDR3 protein is CASSYRTSGRYDSYEQYF. CDR3 nucleotides: TGTGCCAGCAGCTACCGGACTAGCGGGAGGTACGACTCCTACGAGCAGTACTTC.

This clonotype occurred a few times. The chain links TRBV11-2 to TRBJ2-3; TRBD1 agrees at 11 bases. V shed 2 bases and J 0 bases; nucleotides not matched to a gene: 10. The germline V gene has CDR1 SGHAT and CDR2 FQNNGV. This CDR3 contains 19 residues. The CDR3 sequence is CASSLLSGQGGTSTDTQYF. The CDR3 DNA follows: TGTGCCAGCAGCTTATTGTCGGGACAGGGGGGGACTAGCACAGATACGCAGTATTTT.

This clonotype turned up a few times. The V gene is TRBV3-1, the J gene TRBJ2-2, with TRBD2 matching 7 bases. Trimming at V came to 0 bases and at J to 0 bases, leaving 4 bases not matched to a gene. This CDR3 spans 17 amino acids. From germline, CDR1 is LGHDT and CDR2 YNNKEL (reference sequence). The CDR3 nucleotides read TGTGCCAGCAGCCAAGATTGGACTAGGGCGAACACCGGGGAGCTGTTTTTT. Amino acids: CASSQDWTRANTGELFF.

The chain couples TRBV7-9 to TRBJ1-6; 11 bases map to TRBD1. Trimming removed 5 bases from V and 7 bases from J; junction bases left unmatched: 7. Germline V lookup: CDR1 SEHNR, CDR2 FQNEAQ (reference sequence). This CDR3 region has 16 residues. In DNA form, the CDR3 reads TGTGCCAGCAGCCCGAGGACAGGGGGCTGGAATTCACCCCTCCACTTT. Translating it yields CASSPRTGGWNSPLHF. The full variable domain, in which reference TRBV7-9 and TRBJ1-6 provide the parts outside the CDR3, is DTGVSQNPRHKITKRGQNVTFRCDPISEHNRLYWYRQTLGQGPEFLTYFQNEAQLEKSRLLSDRFSAERPKGSFSTLEIQRTEQGDSAMYLCASSPRTGGWNSPLHFGNGTRLTVT.

This CDR3 is CASTRDFYGYTF. In nucleotides, the CDR3 is TGTGCCAGCACCCGGGACTTCTATGGCTACACCTTC. The chain carries TRBV12-3 or TRBV12-4 and TRBJ1-2, with D possibly TRBD1 on 5 matching bases. This CDR3 comprises 12 residues. V was trimmed by 7 bases and J by 4 bases, leaving 10 bases between them.

This clonotype has a count of ten or more. The V and J genes are TRBV5-1 and TRBJ1-5; tentative D call: TRBD1 (6 bases). The V gene's germline CDR1 is SGHRS and CDR2 YFSETQ. The CDR3 is 15 amino acids. Trimming left V 0 bases short and J 7 bases short, with 14 bases between. As DNA, the CDR3 is TGCGCCAGCAGCTTGGATGGGGGCTCAGGGCAGCCCCAGCATTTT. Translated, it gives CASSLDGGSGQPQHF.